The subject of this entry is one TCR beta chain. No antigen is known for it. TCRdb used MiXCR to reprocess the 5' RACE reads, holding one entry per CDR3 protein. The table shows hundreds of thousands of distinct CDR3 sequences, with just over 20% occurring only once. The sample belongs to a study of T cells after yellow fever vaccination. Study in general: For low cell numbers, libraries were made with SMART-Seq v4 Ultra Low Input.

V lost 5 bases and J lost 4, with 14 bases in between. Germline CDR1 and CDR2: MNHNS and SASEGT. The CDR3 is 15 residues long. Study-wide points: It was a small share of clonotypes that appeared in both CD4 and CD8 compartments. Researchers cautioned that FACS-sorted repertoires could harbor abundant clonotypes contaminating from the bulk population. Re-detected after boosting: most primary clones, almost 97% of CD4 and 80% to 90% of CD8.

This sequence originates from a man aged 18 to 29 who received the YFV17D yellow fever vaccine. This sequence joins TRBV6-1 and TRBJ2-2; D is unresolved. Sequences were derived from PBMCs, sampled roughly 20 days after the first yellow fever vaccination. CDR3 residues: CASSQQLPSTGELFF. CDR3 coding DNA: TGTGCCAGCAGTCAGCAACTACCCTCCACCGGGGAGCTGTTTTTT.